The following is a TCR beta chain sequence with its context. Antigen specificity is unknown. One entry per CDR3 protein, called by TCRdb with MiXCR from the reads. The data show approximately 500,000 distinct CDR3 sequences, 25% to 35% seen once. The source of the sample is a study of T cell repertoires in cytomegalovirus infection. Study summary: Use of recently identified HLA-C-restricted and well-studied HLA-B-restricted CMV epitopes was part of the study. Study observations and caveats: HLA-C-restricted TCR beta clonotypes specific for CMV led the ex vivo response.

V lost 0 bases to trimming and J lost 2 bases, with 14 bases between them. This CDR3 spans 16 amino acids. Germline V lookup: CDR1 LGHNA, CDR2 YNFKEQ. J is TRBJ2-7 and V is TRBV4-2, with D perhaps TRBD1 or TRBD2 (5 bases each). This TCR was sampled from a human donor in good health (CMV status not recorded). Some clones in this sample may be carry-over from other donors' samples. The sample in question was cultured PBMCs, obtained from culture after CMV antigen stimulation. The CDR3 sequence: CASSQEEGTGTYEQYF. CDR3 sequence (DNA): TGTGCCAGCAGCCAAGAAGAGGGGACGGGGACCTACGAGCAGTACTTC.